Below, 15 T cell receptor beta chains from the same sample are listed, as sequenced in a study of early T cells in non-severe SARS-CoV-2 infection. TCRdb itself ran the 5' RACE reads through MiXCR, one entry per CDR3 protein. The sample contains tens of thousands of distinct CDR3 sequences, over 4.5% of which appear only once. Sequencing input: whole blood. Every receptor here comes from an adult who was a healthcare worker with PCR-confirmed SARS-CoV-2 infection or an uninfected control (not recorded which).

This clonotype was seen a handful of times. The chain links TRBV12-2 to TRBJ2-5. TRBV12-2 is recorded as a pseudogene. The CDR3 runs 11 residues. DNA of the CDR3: TGTGCAAGTCACTGCCAAGAGACCCAGTACTTC. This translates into CASHCQETQYF.

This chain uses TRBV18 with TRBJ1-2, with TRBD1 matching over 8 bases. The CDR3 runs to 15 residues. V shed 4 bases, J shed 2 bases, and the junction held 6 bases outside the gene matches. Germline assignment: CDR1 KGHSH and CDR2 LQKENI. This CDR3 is CASSRLTGDNYGYTF. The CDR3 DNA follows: TGTGCCAGCTCACGGTTGACAGGGGACAACTATGGCTACACCTTC.

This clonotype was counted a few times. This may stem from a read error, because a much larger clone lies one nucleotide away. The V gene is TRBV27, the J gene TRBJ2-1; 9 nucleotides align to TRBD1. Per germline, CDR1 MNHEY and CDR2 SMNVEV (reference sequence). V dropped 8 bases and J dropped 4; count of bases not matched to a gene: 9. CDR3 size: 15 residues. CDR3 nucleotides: TGTGCCAGCTGTAGGGGACAGGGAGTATACAATGAGCAGTTCTTC. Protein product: CASCRGQGVYNEQFF.

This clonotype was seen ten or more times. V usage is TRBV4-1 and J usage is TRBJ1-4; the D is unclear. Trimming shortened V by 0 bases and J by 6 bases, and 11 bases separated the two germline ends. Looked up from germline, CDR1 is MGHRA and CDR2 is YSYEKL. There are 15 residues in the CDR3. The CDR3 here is CASSQEWPDHEKLFF. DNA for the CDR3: TGCGCCAGCAGCCAAGAGTGGCCAGACCATGAAAAACTGTTTTTT.

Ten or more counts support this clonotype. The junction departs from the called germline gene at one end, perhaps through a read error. The CDR3 protein is CASSDLRGTEGPNHF. Written as DNA, the CDR3 is TGTGCCAGCAGTGATCTCCGCGGGACAGAGGGCCCCAACCACTTC. The J gene is TRBJ2-7, the V gene TRBV2, with TRBD1 as a possible D gene (7 bases). Per the germline V gene, CDR1 is SNHLY and CDR2 is FYNNEI. The CDR3 covers 15 residues. Using reference TRBV2 and TRBJ2-7 for the parts outside the CDR3, the full variable domain is EPEVTQTPSHQVTQMGQEVILRCVPISNHLYFYWYRQILGQKVEFLVSFYNNEISEKSEIFDDQFSVERPDGSNFTLKIRSTKLEDSAMYFCASSDLRGTEGPNHFGPGTRLTVT.

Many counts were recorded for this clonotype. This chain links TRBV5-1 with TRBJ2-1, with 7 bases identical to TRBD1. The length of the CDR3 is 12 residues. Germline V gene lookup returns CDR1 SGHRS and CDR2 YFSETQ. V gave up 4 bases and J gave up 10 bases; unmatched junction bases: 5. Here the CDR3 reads CASSTTGDEQFF. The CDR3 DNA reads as TGCGCCAGCAGCACTACAGGGGACGAGCAGTTCTTC.

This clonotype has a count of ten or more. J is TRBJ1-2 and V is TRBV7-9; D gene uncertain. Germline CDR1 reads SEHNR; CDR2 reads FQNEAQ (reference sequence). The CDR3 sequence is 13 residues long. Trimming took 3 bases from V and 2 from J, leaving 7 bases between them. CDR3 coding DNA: TGTGCCAGCAGCTTGGGAAGGAACTATGGCTACACCTTC. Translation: CASSLGRNYGYTF.

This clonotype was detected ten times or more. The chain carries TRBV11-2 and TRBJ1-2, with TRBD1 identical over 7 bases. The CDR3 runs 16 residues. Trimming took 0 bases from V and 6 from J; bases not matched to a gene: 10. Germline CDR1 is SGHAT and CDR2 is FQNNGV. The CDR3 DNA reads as TGTGCCAGCAGCTTAGAGATGGGACAGTTAAGGGATGGCTACACCTTC. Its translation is CASSLEMGQLRDGYTF.

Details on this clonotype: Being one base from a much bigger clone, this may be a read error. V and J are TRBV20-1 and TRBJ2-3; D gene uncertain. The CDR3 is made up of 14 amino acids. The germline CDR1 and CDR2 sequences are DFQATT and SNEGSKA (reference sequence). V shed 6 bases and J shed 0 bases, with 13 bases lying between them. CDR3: CSARLGRSTDTQYF. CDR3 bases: TGCAGTGCGCGACTGGGCAGGAGCACAGATACGCAGTATTTT.

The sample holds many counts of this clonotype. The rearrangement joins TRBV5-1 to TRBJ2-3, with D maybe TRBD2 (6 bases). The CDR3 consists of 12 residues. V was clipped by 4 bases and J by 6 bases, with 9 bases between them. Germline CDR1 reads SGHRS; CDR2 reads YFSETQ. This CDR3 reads CASSPAGDTQYF. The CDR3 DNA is TGCGCCAGCAGCCCGGCGGGGGATACGCAGTATTTT.

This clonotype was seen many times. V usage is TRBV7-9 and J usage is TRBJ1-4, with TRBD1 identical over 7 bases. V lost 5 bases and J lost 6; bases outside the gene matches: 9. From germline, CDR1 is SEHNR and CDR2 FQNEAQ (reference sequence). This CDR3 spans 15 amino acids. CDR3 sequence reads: CASSVGVGGDEKLFF. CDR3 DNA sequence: TGTGCCAGCAGCGTCGGGGTAGGGGGCGATGAAAAACTGTTTTTT.

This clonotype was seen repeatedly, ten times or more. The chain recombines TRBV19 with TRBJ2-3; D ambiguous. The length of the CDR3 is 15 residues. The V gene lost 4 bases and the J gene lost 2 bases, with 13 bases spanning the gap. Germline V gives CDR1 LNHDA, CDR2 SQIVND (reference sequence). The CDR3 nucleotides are TGTGCCAGTAGTAGTAAACGAGCAACCACAGATACGCAGTATTTT. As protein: CASSSKRATTDTQYF.

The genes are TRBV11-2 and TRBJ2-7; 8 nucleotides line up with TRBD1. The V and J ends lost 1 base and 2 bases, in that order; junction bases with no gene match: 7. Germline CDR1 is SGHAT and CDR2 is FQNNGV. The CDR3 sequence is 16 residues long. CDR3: CASSLVSPGGPYEQYF. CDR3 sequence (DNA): TGTGCCAGCAGCTTAGTGAGTCCAGGGGGCCCCTACGAGCAGTACTTC. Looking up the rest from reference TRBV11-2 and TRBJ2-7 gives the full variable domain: EAGVAQSPRYKIIEKRQSVAFWCNPISGHATLYWYQQILGQGPKLLIQFQNNGVVDDSQLPKDRFSAERLKGVDSTLKIQPAKLEDSAVYLCASSLVSPGGPYEQYFGPGTRLTVT.

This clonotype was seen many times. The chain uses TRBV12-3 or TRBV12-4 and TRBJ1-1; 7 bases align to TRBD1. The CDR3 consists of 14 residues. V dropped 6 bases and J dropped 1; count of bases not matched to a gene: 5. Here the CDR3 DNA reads TGTGCCAGCAGAGGGAGGGGGCCGAACACTGAAGCTTTCTTT. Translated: CASRGRGPNTEAFF.

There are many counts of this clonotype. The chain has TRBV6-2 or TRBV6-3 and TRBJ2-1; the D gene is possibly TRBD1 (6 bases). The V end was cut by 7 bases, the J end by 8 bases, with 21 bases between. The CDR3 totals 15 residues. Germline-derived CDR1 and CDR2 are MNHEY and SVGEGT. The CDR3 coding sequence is TGTGCCAGCACCAAAAGGGCAGGGGTGAGAGATGAGCAGTTCTTC. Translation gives CASTKRAGVRDEQFF.